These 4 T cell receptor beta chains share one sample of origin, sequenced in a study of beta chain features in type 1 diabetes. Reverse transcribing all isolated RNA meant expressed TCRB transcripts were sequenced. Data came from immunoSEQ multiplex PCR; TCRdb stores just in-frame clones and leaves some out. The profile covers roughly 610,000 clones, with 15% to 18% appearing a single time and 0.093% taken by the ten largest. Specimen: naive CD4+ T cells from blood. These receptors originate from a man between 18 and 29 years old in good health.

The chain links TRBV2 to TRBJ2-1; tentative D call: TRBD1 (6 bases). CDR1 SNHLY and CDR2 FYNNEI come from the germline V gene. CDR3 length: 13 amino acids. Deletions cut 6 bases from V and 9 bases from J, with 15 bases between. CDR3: CASRGTSRAEQFF. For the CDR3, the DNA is TGTGCCAGCAGAGGGACATCTCGGGCTGAGCAGTTCTTC.

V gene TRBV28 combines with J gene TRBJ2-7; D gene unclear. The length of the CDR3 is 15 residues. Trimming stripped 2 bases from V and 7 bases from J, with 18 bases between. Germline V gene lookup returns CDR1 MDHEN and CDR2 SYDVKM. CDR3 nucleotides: TGTGCCAGCAGTTTAGGGTCAGCCTCCCAACGGGAGCAGTACTTC. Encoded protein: CASSLGSASQREQYF.

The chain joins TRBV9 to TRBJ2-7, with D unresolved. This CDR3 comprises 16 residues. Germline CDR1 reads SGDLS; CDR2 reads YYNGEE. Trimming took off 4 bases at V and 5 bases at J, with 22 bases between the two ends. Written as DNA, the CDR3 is TGTGCCAGCAGCCCCAGAGGTGCCCTCGATTTCCACGAGCAGTACTTC. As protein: CASSPRGALDFHEQYF. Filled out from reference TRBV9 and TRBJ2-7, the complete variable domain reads DSGVTQTPKHLITATGQRVTLRCSPRSGDLSVYWYQQSLDQGLQFLIQYYNGEERAKGNILERFSAQQFPDLHSELNLSSLELGDSALYFCASSPRGALDFHEQYFGPGTRLTVT.

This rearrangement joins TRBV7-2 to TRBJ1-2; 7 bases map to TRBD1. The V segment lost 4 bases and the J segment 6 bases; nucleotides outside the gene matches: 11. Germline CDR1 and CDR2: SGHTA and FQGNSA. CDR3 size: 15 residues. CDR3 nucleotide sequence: TGTGCCAGCAGCTCCTTAGACAGGGAGCGCCATGGCTACACCTTC. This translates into CASSSLDRERHGYTF.